What follows describes a single T cell receptor beta chain. The data belong to a study of T cells after yellow fever vaccination. UMIs and a universal primer site were added when TCR cDNA was made by 5'RACE template switching. Via MiXCR, TCRdb re-called the 5' RACE reads, giving one row per CDR3 protein. The sample records under 600,000 distinct CDR3 sequences, just over 20% being singletons. The sample was PBMCs, taken roughly 23 days after the first yellow fever vaccination. The sequence was collected from a man in his late teens or twenties who received the YFV17D yellow fever vaccine.

CDR3 bases: TGTGCCAGCAGCCAAGATCCAAGAGGGGGCACAGATACGCAGTATTTT. This encodes CASSQDPRGGTDTQYF. The V call is TRBV4-2, the J call TRBJ2-3; tentatively, D is TRBD1 or TRBD2 (5 bases each). The CDR3 contains 16 residues. The V end lost 0 bases, the J end lost 1 base, and 11 bases lay between the germline ends. Germline loops: CDR1 LGHNA, CDR2 YNFKEQ.